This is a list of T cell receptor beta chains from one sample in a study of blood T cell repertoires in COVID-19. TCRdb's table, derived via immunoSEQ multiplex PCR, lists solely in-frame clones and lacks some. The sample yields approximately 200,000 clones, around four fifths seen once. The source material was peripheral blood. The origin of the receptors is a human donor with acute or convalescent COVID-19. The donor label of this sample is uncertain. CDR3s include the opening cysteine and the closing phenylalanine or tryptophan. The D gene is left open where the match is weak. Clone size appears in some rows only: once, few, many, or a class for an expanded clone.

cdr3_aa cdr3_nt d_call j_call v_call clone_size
CIHRLGGREQYF TGCATTCACCGCCTAGGGGGCCGCGAGCAGTACTTC TRBD1 TRBJ2-7 TRBV29-1 -
CARHRGTDTQYF TGTGCCAGACACCGGGGCACAGATACGCAGTATTTT - TRBJ2-3 TRBV9 -
CASSQVGTPTGELFF TGTGCCAGCAGCCAAGTCGGTACCCCCACCGGGGAGCTGTTTTTT - TRBJ2-2 TRBV3-1/TRBV3-2 -
CASSYGQGRNTGELFF TGTGCCAGCAGCTACGGACAGGGGAGGAACACCGGGGAGCTGTTTTTT TRBD1 TRBJ2-2 TRBV5-4 -
CASSKPGGPNTGELFF TGTGCCAGTAGTAAGCCAGGGGGACCGAACACCGGGGAGCTGTTTTTT TRBD1 TRBJ2-2 TRBV19 -
CASRASALVSYEQYF TGTGCCAGCAGAGCGTCAGCGCTTGTTTCCTACGAGCAGTACTTC - TRBJ2-7 TRBV27 once
CASSPGLAGTDTQYF TGTGCCAGCAGCCCCGGACTAGCTGGCACAGATACGCAGTATTTT TRBD2 TRBJ2-3 TRBV5-4 -
CASSQGAALGGNQPQHF TGCGCCAGCAGCCAAGGGGCAGCACTCGGTGGCAATCAGCCCCAGCATTTT - TRBJ1-5 TRBV4-1 -
CASSVSGTGDGYTF TGTGCCAGCAGCGTTTCCGGGACTGGAGATGGCTACACCTTC - TRBJ1-2 TRBV7-9 -
CASSPQQNTGELFF TGTGCCAGCTCACCCCAACAGAACACCGGGGAGCTGTTTTTT - TRBJ2-2 TRBV18 -
CASAPQGLAKNIQYF TGTGCCAGCGCCCCCCAGGGACTAGCCAAAAACATTCAGTACTTC - TRBJ2-4 TRBV27 -
CASSRGQYNEQFF TGTGCCAGCAGTAGGGGACAGTACAATGAGCAGTTCTTC TRBD1 TRBJ2-1 TRBV28 -
CASSVNPTATGELFF TGTGCCAGTAGTGTAAACCCGACAGCAACCGGGGAGCTGTTTTTT - TRBJ2-2 TRBV19 -
CAWSQGYNSPLHF TGTGCCTGGTCGCAGGGGTATAATTCACCCCTCCACTTT - TRBJ1-6 TRBV30 -
CASSVYRGGETQYF TGTGCCAGCAGCGTTTACAGGGGGGGGGAGACCCAGTACTTC - TRBJ2-5 TRBV5-4 -
CASGTGSSYNSPLHF TGTGCTAGTGGAACAGGGAGCTCCTATAATTCACCCCTCCACTTT - TRBJ1-6 TRBV12-5 -
CASSQTPNRHYGYTF TGTGCCAGCAGCCAAACCCCTAACAGGCACTATGGCTACACCTTC - TRBJ1-2 TRBV14 -
CAWSVTRQGATGYTF TGTGCCTGGAGTGTTACTCGACAGGGGGCAACTGGCTACACCTTC TRBD1 TRBJ1-2 TRBV30 -
CASSLSALEQFF TGTGCCAGCAGTTTATCAGCGCTAGAGCAGTTCTTC - TRBJ2-1 TRBV28 -
CASSPLAGTYEQYF TGTGCCAGCTCACCACTAGCAGGGACCTACGAGCAGTACTTC - TRBJ2-7 TRBV18 -
CASVQSSGASTDTQYF TGCGCCAGCGTACAATCTAGCGGGGCTAGCACAGATACGCAGTATTTT TRBD2 TRBJ2-3 TRBV5-1 -
CASSSWTTPGYTF TGTGCCAGCAGCTCATGGACAACTCCGGGCTACACCTTC - TRBJ1-2 TRBV7-9 -
CSVDLALSAAYGYTF TGCAGCGTTGATCTGGCCCTTAGCGCAGCCTATGGCTACACCTTC - TRBJ1-2 TRBV29-1 -
CASSLDGVSGTGELFF TGCGCCAGCAGCCTTGACGGCGTGAGCGGCACCGGGGAGCTGTTTTTT - TRBJ2-2 TRBV5-1 -
CASSLMGGTGSPLHF TGCGCCAGCAGCTTGATGGGGGGAACAGGATCACCCCTCCACTTT - TRBJ1-6 TRBV5-1 -
CASSGRGYNEQFF TGTGCCAGCAGCGGGCGGGGATACAATGAGCAGTTCTTC - TRBJ2-1 TRBV27 -